The 30 T cell receptor beta chains reported below all come from one sample, sequenced in a study of CD8 T cells in Susac syndrome. Random hexamers were used to reverse transcribe about 0.45 to 1 ug of RNA. TCRdb processed the immunoSEQ multiplex PCR reads anew with MiXCR; each CDR3 protein has one entry. The profile shows about 180,000 distinct CDR3 sequences, 85% to 95% of them singletons. Sequenced input: CD8+ T cells from PBMCs. Receptors originate from a human donor with multiple sclerosis.

The chain couples TRBV5-1 to TRBJ2-1; possibly TRBD1 for D (6 bases). V lost 5 bases to trimming and J lost 8 bases, with 14 bases between them. From germline, CDR1 is SGHRS and CDR2 YFSETQ. The CDR3 loop spans 13 amino acids. CDR3 in amino acids: CASRQGQAHEQFF. As DNA, the CDR3 is TGCGCCAGCAGGCAGGGGCAGGCCCATGAGCAGTTCTTC.

The V call is TRBV27, the J call TRBJ2-3, with 8 nucleotides matching TRBD2. The CDR3 totals 16 residues. Trimming removed 1 base from V and 2 bases from J; junction bases left unmatched: 5. CDR1 MNHEY and CDR2 SMNVEV come from the germline V gene (reference sequence). The CDR3 bases are TGTGCCAGCAGTTTATATCCGGGAGGGACCACAGATACGCAGTATTTT. It is translated as CASSLYPGGTTDTQYF.

The V call is TRBV6-5, the J call TRBJ1-2, with TRBD1 matching 7 bases. The CDR3 is 14 amino acids. The V gene's germline CDR1 is MNHEY and CDR2 SVGAGI. V shed 0 bases and J 6 bases; nucleotides not matched to a gene: 4. CDR3 nucleotides: TGTGCCAGCAGTTACTCGGGAGGGGGCGATGGCTACACCTTC. Its translation is CASSYSGGGDGYTF.

The CDR3 nucleotides are TGCGCCAGCAGCCAAGAGAGGCTGGGGGCCTTGGAGACCCAGTACTTC. Its protein is CASSQERLGALETQYF. The chain is built from TRBV4-1 and TRBJ2-5, with TRBD1 as a possible D gene (6 bases). The CDR3 sequence is 16 residues long. The ends were cut back, 0 bases at V and 5 bases at J, with 16 bases in the middle. Looked up from germline, CDR1 is MGHRA and CDR2 is YSYEKL.

CDR3 sequence: CASSAASASTDTQYF. The CDR3 DNA reads as TGTGCCAGCAGCGCCGCTAGCGCTAGCACAGATACGCAGTATTTT. The rearrangement links TRBV5-4 to TRBJ2-3; D possibly corresponds to TRBD2 (6 bases). V was trimmed by 4 bases and J by 0 bases, leaving 12 bases between them. The CDR3 runs 15 residues. The germline gives CDR1 SGHNT, CDR2 YYREEE (reference sequence).

The chain combines TRBV15 with TRBJ2-7; D might be TRBD1 (5 bases). The V and J ends lost 4 bases and 9 bases respectively, with 22 bases between them. Per the germline V gene, CDR1 is LNHNV and CDR2 is YYDKDF (reference sequence). The CDR3 is 15 residues long. The CDR3 loop is CATSMARGAGLWQYF. The CDR3 region has the DNA TGTGCCACCAGCATGGCCCGTGGGGCAGGGCTTTGGCAGTACTTC.

This sequence joins TRBV5-6 and TRBJ2-7; the D gene is possibly TRBD1 (5 bases). CDR1 is SGHDT and CDR2 is YYEEEE in the germline V gene. Trimming took off 1 base at V and 3 bases at J, with 11 bases between the two ends. The CDR3 is 14 residues long. This chain's CDR3 is CASSLFPGLYEQYF. CDR3 nucleotides: TGTGCCAGCAGCTTGTTTCCAGGGCTCTACGAGCAGTACTTC.

The V call is TRBV29-1, the J call TRBJ2-1; D perhaps matches TRBD1 (6 bases). The CDR3 covers 15 residues. Germline loops: CDR1 SQVTM, CDR2 ANQGSEA. Trimming stripped 6 bases from V and 1 base from J, with 16 bases between. CDR3 coding DNA: TGCAGCGTCCTATACAGGGCCGGGTCCTACAATGAGCAGTTCTTC. Encoded protein: CSVLYRAGSYNEQFF.

The chain couples TRBV7-9 to TRBJ2-5; 10 bases align to TRBD1. Germline lookup yields CDR1 SEHNR and CDR2 FQNEAQ (reference sequence). The ends lost 3 bases at V and 3 bases at J; junction bases unmatched: 13. CDR3 length equals 18 residues. The CDR3 loop reads CASSFLAPDRGVEETQYF. As DNA, the CDR3 is TGTGCCAGCAGCTTCCTCGCTCCGGACAGGGGGGTGGAAGAGACCCAGTACTTC.

The chain uses TRBV7-9 and TRBJ2-1; 9 bases agree with TRBD2. Germline lookup yields CDR1 SEHNR and CDR2 FQNEAQ (reference sequence). CDR3 length: 14 residues. J lost 9 bases, V lost 4 bases, and 7 bases had no gene match. CDR3 loop: CASSSPGLAAEQFF. The CDR3 DNA is TGTGCCAGCAGCTCCCCGGGACTAGCAGCTGAGCAGTTCTTC.

The chain combines TRBV3-1 with TRBJ2-1, with a weak D call TRBD2 (5 bases). Between the trimmed V and J ends, which lost 6 bases and 0 bases, there was a span of 9 bases. CDR1 is LGHDT, CDR2 YNNKEL, per germline (reference sequence). This CDR3 comprises 14 residues. CDR3 nucleotides: TGTGCCAGCAGATACCGGGGCTCCTACAATGAGCAGTTCTTC. Amino acid sequence: CASRYRGSYNEQFF.

This sequence joins TRBV7-6 and TRBJ2-1; D perhaps matches TRBD2 (6 bases). Trimming stripped 2 bases from V and 3 bases from J, with 14 bases between. The CDR3 is 16 amino acids. Germline loops: CDR1 SGHVS, CDR2 FNYEAQ. Here the CDR3 reads CASSLNSGGDYNEQFF. CDR3 nucleotide sequence: TGTGCCAGCAGCTTAAACTCCGGAGGGGACTACAATGAGCAGTTCTTC.

The chain uses TRBV25-1 and TRBJ1-3, with D possibly TRBD1 on 5 matching bases. In germline, CDR1 is MGHDK, CDR2 SYGVNS. The CDR3 is 17 residues long. The V gene lost 0 bases and the J gene lost 2 bases, with 14 bases spanning the gap. CDR3 sequence reads: CASSEYPKGQAGNTIYF. DNA for the CDR3: TGTGCCAGCAGTGAATATCCTAAGGGGCAGGCTGGAAACACCATATATTTT.

The V call is TRBV7-9, the J call TRBJ2-5, with 8 bases lining up with TRBD2. Germline V CDR1 and CDR2: SEHNR, FQNEAQ (reference sequence). Germline trimming cut 7 bases from V and 5 bases from J; bases unmatched to any gene: 21. The CDR3 sequence is 18 residues long. CDR3: CASILSGREALREETQYF. CDR3 nucleotides: TGTGCCAGCATCCTTTCGGGGCGGGAGGCCTTAAGGGAGGAGACCCAGTACTTC.

The rearrangement joins TRBV20-1 to TRBJ2-7; 8 bases align to TRBD2. V was pared by 5 bases and J by 2 bases, with 8 bases of the junction left unmatched. This CDR3 is 14 amino acids long. Germline V gives CDR1 DFQATT, CDR2 SNEGSKA (reference sequence). The CDR3 DNA reads as TGCAGTGCTGACGGGATTAGCGGGGCCTACGAGCAGTACTTC. Amino acid sequence: CSADGISGAYEQYF.

The chain combines TRBV7-9 with TRBJ2-5; D unclear. This CDR3 has 14 amino acids. V was pared by 5 bases and J by 5 bases, with 15 bases between. Germline V gene lookup returns CDR1 SEHNR and CDR2 FQNEAQ (reference sequence). CDR3 DNA: TGTGCCAGCAGCCCGCGACCGGAGATGGAGACCCAGTACTTC. This codes for CASSPRPEMETQYF.

The rearrangement joins TRBV6-2 or TRBV6-3 to TRBJ2-7, with D unclear. CDR1 is MNHEY and CDR2 is SVGEGT in the germline V gene. The CDR3 covers 13 residues. V dropped 2 bases and J dropped 9 bases, with 14 bases sitting between them. The DNA for the CDR3 is TGTGCCAGCAGTTACGGGATCACTTCATGGCAGTACTTC. Protein: CASSYGITSWQYF.

The chain combines TRBV7-9 with TRBJ2-5, with D unclear. The CDR3 has 12 amino acids. Trimming took off 0 bases at V and 3 bases at J, with 2 bases between the two ends. Germline CDR1 SEHNR, CDR2 FQNEAQ (reference sequence). CDR3 DNA sequence: TGTGCCAGCAGCTTAGCCAAAGAGACCCAGTACTTC. Its translation: CASSLAKETQYF.

The chain joins TRBV27 to TRBJ1-5; D gene ambiguous. Between the trimmed V and J ends, which lost 6 bases and 0 bases, there was a span of 12 bases. This CDR3 contains 15 residues. The germline V gene has CDR1 MNHEY and CDR2 SMNVEV (reference sequence). This CDR3 is CASSLSSDSNQPQHF. CDR3 coding DNA: TGTGCCAGCAGCCTTTCCTCAGATAGCAATCAGCCCCAGCATTTT.

The chain carries TRBV28 and TRBJ2-7, with D possibly being TRBD1 (5 bases). Looked up from germline, CDR1 is MDHEN and CDR2 is SYDVKM. The CDR3 sequence is 14 residues long. The V gene lost 7 bases and the J gene lost 1 base, with 14 bases spanning the gap. The CDR3 loop reads CASTDSGWSYEQYF. CDR3 coding DNA: TGTGCCAGCACAGACAGTGGTTGGTCCTACGAGCAGTACTTC.

The V gene is TRBV20-1, the J gene TRBJ2-1; possible D gene TRBD1, 5 bases. Germline V gene sequence: CDR1 DFQATT, CDR2 SNEGSKA (reference sequence). Trimming took off 4 bases at V and 2 bases at J, with 9 bases between the two ends. The CDR3 length is 13 residues. CDR3 sequence reads: CSAKGWAYNEQFF. As DNA, the CDR3 is TGCAGTGCTAAGGGGTGGGCCTACAATGAGCAGTTCTTC.

The genes are TRBV3-1 and TRBJ2-7; D not resolved. Looked up from germline, CDR1 is LGHDT and CDR2 is YNNKEL (reference sequence). Trimming took off 2 bases at V and 1 base at J, with 27 bases between the two ends. The CDR3 is 20 amino acids. CDR3 sequence reads: CASSQLVPGVFEVWSYEQYF. As DNA, the CDR3 is TGTGCCAGCAGCCAATTAGTCCCCGGAGTTTTTGAGGTTTGGTCCTACGAGCAGTACTTC.

This chain links TRBV6-2 or TRBV6-3 with TRBJ1-2; weak D call: TRBD1 (5 bases). Germline V gives CDR1 MNHEY, CDR2 SVGEGT. CDR3 length: 16 amino acids. The V end lost 4 bases, the J end lost 6 bases, and 21 bases lay between the germline ends. CDR3 residues: CASSSSRGAREDGYTF. DNA of the CDR3: TGTGCCAGCAGTTCATCCCGTGGGGCGCGGGAGGATGGCTACACCTTC.

The chain combines TRBV20-1 with TRBJ1-2; D may be TRBD1 (5 bases). This CDR3 contains 13 residues. CDR1 DFQATT and CDR2 SNEGSKA come from the germline V gene (reference sequence). Trimming shortened V by 5 bases and J by 8 bases, and 18 bases separated the two germline ends. CDR3: CSAGASSSVGYTF. CDR3 sequence (DNA): TGCAGTGCTGGGGCCTCTTCCTCGGTCGGCTACACCTTC.

The count of this clonotype is one. This chain uses TRBV7-2 with TRBJ2-5; D perhaps matches TRBD1 (5 bases). The germline V and J ends were trimmed by 2 bases and 2 bases, with 12 bases remaining between them. CDR3 length: 15 amino acids. Germline loops: CDR1 SGHTA, CDR2 FQGNSA. CDR3 coding DNA: TGTGCCAGCAGCTTAAGGTCAGGGATACAAGAGACCCAGTACTTC. It yields the protein CASSLRSGIQETQYF. The full variable domain, rest sourced from reference TRBV7-2 and TRBJ2-5, is GAGVSQSPSNKVTEKGKDVELRCDPISGHTALYWYRQSLGQGLEFLIYFQGNSAPDKSGLPSDRFSAERTGGSVSTLTIQRTQQEDSAVYLCASSLRSGIQETQYFGPGTRLLVL.

CDR3 protein: CASSLRWADTQYF. The CDR3 DNA reads TGTGCCAGCAGTTTAAGGTGGGCAGATACGCAGTATTTT. The chain has TRBV12-3 or TRBV12-4 and TRBJ2-3; D not resolved. With 2 bases removed from V and 4 bases from J, the gap between germline ends came to 7 bases. There are 13 residues in the CDR3.

This chain links TRBV6-5 with TRBJ2-1, with 7 positions matching TRBD1. J gave up 5 bases and V 7 bases, and 8 bases lay outside the gene matches. This CDR3 is built from 14 residues. CDR1 MNHEY and CDR2 SVGAGI come from the germline V gene. In DNA, the CDR3 is TGTGCCAGCAAACTCCGGGACAGTAACAATGAGCAGTTCTTC. Amino acids: CASKLRDSNNEQFF.

The chain carries TRBV11-2 and TRBJ1-5; 7 nucleotides agree with TRBD1. CDR3 length: 15 residues. CDR1 and CDR2 (germline): SGHAT, FQNNGV. V gave up 4 bases and J gave up 4 bases; unmatched junction bases: 7. The CDR3 coding sequence is TGTGCCAGCAGCTCAAACAGGGGACATAATCAGCCCCAGCATTTT. This encodes CASSSNRGHNQPQHF.

CDR3 protein: CASSLGQEDYEQYF. Written as DNA, the CDR3 is TGTGCCAGCAGCTTGGGACAGGAGGACTACGAGCAGTACTTC. The rearrangement uses TRBV5-6 and TRBJ2-7, with D tentatively TRBD1 (6 bases). With 0 bases removed from V and 3 bases from J, the gap between germline ends came to 10 bases. The CDR3 runs to 14 residues. Per germline, CDR1 SGHDT and CDR2 YYEEEE. Looking up the rest from reference TRBV5-6 and TRBJ2-7 gives the full variable domain: DAGVTQSPTHLIKTRGQQVTLRCSPKSGHDTVSWYQQALGQGPQFIFQYYEEEERQRGNFPDRFSGHQFPNYSSELNVNALLLGDSALYLCASSLGQEDYEQYFGPGTRLTVT.

The gene calls are TRBV28 and TRBJ2-7; maybe TRBD2 (5 bases). V was cut by 5 bases and J by 3 bases, with 14 bases left in between. CDR3 length equals 14 residues. CDR1 and CDR2 (germline): MDHEN, SYDVKM. CDR3 amino acids: CASSPDQAGYEQYF. CDR3 sequence (DNA): TGTGCCAGCAGTCCGGACCAGGCGGGCTACGAGCAGTACTTC.